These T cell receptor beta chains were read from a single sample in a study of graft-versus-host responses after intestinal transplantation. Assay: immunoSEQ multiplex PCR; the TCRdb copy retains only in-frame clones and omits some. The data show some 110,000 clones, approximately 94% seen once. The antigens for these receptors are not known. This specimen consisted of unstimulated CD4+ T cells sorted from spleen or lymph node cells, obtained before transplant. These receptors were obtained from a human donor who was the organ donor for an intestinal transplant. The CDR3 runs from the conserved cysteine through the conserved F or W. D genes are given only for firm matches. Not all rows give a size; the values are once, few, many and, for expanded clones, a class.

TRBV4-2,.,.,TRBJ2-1,CASSQDNSSSYNEQFF,TGTGCCAGCAGCCAAGATAACTCCAGCTCCTACAATGAGCAGTTCTTC
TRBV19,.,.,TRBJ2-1,CASSINGRNEQFF,TGTGCCAGTAGTATCAACGGGCGGAATGAGCAGTTCTTC
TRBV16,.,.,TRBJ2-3,CASSPPGNTQYF,TGTGCCAGCAGCCCGCCTGGCAATACGCAGTATTTT
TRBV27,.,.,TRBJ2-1,CASSANFRWSEQFF,TGTGCCAGCAGTGCTAACTTTAGGTGGAGTGAGCAGTTCTTC
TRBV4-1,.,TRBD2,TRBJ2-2,CASSQVERLAGDRTGELFF,TGCGCCAGCAGCCAAGTCGAAAGACTAGCGGGAGATCGTACCGGGGAGCTGTTTTTT
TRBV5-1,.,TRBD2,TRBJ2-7,CASSLSTSGSYEQYF,TGCGCCAGCAGCTTGTCGACTAGCGGGAGTTACGAGCAGTACTTC
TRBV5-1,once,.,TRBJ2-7,CASSSDGPYEQYF,TGCGCCAGCAGCTCGGACGGACCCTACGAGCAGTACTTC
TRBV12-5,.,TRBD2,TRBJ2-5,CASGLGLAGGNQYF,TGTGCTAGTGGTTTGGGACTAGCGGGAGGAAACCAGTACTTC
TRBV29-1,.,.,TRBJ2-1,CSVVGGATYYNEQFF,TGCAGCGTTGTTGGAGGGGCAACGTATTACAATGAGCAGTTCTTC
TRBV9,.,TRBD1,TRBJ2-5,CASSGSRGLGTQYF,TGTGCCAGCAGCGGTTCCAGGGGGCTGGGGACCCAGTACTTC
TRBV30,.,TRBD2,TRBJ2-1,CAWSVSGLARHSRTDEQFF,TGTGCCTGGAGTGTGTCCGGACTAGCTAGGCACTCAAGGACCGATGAGCAGTTCTTC
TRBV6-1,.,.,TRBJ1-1,CASSEIWGRGTEAFF,TGTGCCAGCAGTGAAATATGGGGTCGGGGGACTGAAGCTTTCTTT
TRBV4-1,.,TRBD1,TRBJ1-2,CASSQPGQGAQVYGYTF,TGCGCCAGCAGCCAACCGGGACAGGGGGCGCAAGTCTATGGCTACACCTTC
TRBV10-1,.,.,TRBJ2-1,CASSLGGMANEQFF,TGCGCCAGCAGCCTGGGCGGGATGGCGAATGAGCAGTTCTTC
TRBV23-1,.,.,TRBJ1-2,CASSVSRIRRKTYGYTF,TGCGCCAGCAGTGTCAGTAGGATACGCAGAAAGACCTATGGCTACACCTTC
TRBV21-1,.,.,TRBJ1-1,CAIRTGSSWYTEAFF,TGTGCCATCCGAACAGGGTCGTCTTGGTACACTGAAGCTTTCTTT
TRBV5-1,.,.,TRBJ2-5,CASSFTQQETQYF,TGCGCCAGCAGCTTTACACAGCAAGAGACCCAGTACTTC
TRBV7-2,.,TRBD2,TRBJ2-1,CASSRLAGGPGEQFF,TGTGCCAGCAGCCGACTAGCGGGAGGGCCCGGTGAGCAGTTCTTC
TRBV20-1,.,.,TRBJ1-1,CSAQSDAEAFF,TGCAGCGCCCAATCGGACGCTGAAGCTTTCTTT
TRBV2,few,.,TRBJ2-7,CASSEDSVRSYEQYF,TGTGCCAGCAGTGAAGATTCGGTCCGCTCCTACGAGCAGTACTTC
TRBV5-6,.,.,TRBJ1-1,CASNYWGHEAFF,TGTGCCAGCAACTATTGGGGGCATGAAGCTTTCTTT
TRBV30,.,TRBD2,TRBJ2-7,CAWSPGLAGRNEQYF,TGTGCCTGGAGCCCGGGACTAGCGGGACGTAACGAGCAGTACTTC
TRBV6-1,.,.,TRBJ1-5,CASSPTGVGNQPQHF,TGTGCCAGCAGCCCAACCGGGGTGGGCAATCAGCCCCAGCATTTT
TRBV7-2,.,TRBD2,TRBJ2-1,CASSLAHSGIDEQFF,TGTGCCAGCAGCTTAGCACACAGCGGGATTGATGAGCAGTTCTTC
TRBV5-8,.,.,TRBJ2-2,CASSFTGELFF,TGTGCCAGCAGCTTCACCGGGGAGCTGTTTTTT
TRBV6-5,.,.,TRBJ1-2,CASSYDLRGSYGYTF,TGTGCCAGCAGTTACGACCTCCGGGGGAGCTATGGCTACACCTTC
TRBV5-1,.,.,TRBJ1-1,CASSFNTEAFF,TGCGCCAGCAGCTTCAACACTGAAGCTTTCTTT
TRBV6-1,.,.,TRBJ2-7,CASGRDNIYEQYF,TGTGCCAGCGGCCGGGACAATATTTACGAGCAGTACTTC